Listed here are 15 T cell receptor beta chains from one sample, sequenced in a study of OX40 agonist ivuxolimab in advanced cancers. Assay used: immunoSEQ multiplex PCR; TCRdb lists only in-frame clones, some missing. The sample consists of some 15,000 clones, less than 85% of them appearing once. The material sequenced was CD4+ or CD8+ T cells sorted from blood, taken in a trial of the OX40 agonist ivuxolimab. Source of these receptors: an adult with an advanced solid tumor such as melanoma, head and neck, liver or kidney cancer.

The V and J genes are TRBV6-5 and TRBJ2-5, with 12 bases identical to TRBD2. The trim removed 6 bases at V and 4 bases at J, leaving 3 bases unmatched. This CDR3 spans 14 amino acids. Per germline, CDR1 MNHEY and CDR2 SVGAGI. CDR3 region: CASSLGLAGETQYF. The DNA of the CDR3 is TGTGCCAGCAGCCTGGGACTAGCGGGAGAGACCCAGTACTTC.

The chain combines TRBV4-3 with TRBJ2-7, with D maybe TRBD2 (5 bases). The CDR3 runs to 13 residues. Germline CDR1 is LGHNA and CDR2 is YSLEER. The V and J ends lost 3 bases and 6 bases respectively, with 12 bases between them. The CDR3 region has the DNA TGCGCCAGCAGCCAGGGGAGAGGGCCCGAGCAGTACTTC. Translating it yields CASSQGRGPEQYF.

The rearrangement joins TRBV19 to TRBJ2-7, with a possible D match to TRBD2 (6 bases). Germline V CDR1 and CDR2: LNHDA, SQIVND (reference sequence). The CDR3 extends over 15 amino acids. V was pared by 3 bases and J by 1 base, with 13 bases between. The CDR3 protein is CASSIQLARSYEQYF. Here the CDR3 DNA reads TGTGCCAGTAGTATTCAGCTAGCGAGATCCTACGAGCAGTACTTC.

The chain employs TRBV4-1 and TRBJ2-7; tentative D call: TRBD2 (5 bases). The V end lost 1 base, the J end lost 0 bases, and 7 bases lay between the germline ends. Germline CDR1 MGHRA, CDR2 YSYEKL. The CDR3 sequence is 14 residues long. CDR3 coding DNA: TGCGCCAGCAGCCAAGGGGAGAGCTCCTACGAGCAGTACTTC. It translates to CASSQGESSYEQYF.

On this clone itself: A much more abundant neighbour one base away suggests this may be a read error. The chain has TRBV27 and TRBJ1-5; D possibly corresponds to TRBD1 (5 bases). The CDR3 contains 14 residues. The germline V gene has CDR1 MNHEY and CDR2 SMNVEV (reference sequence). V gave up 6 bases and J gave up 3 bases, with 12 bases separating them. CDR3 protein: CASSEQANNQPQHF. In nucleotides, the CDR3 is TGTGCCAGCAGCGAACAGGCGAACAATCAGCCCCAGCATTTT.

The chain has TRBV7-8 and TRBJ2-7; D unresolved. Germline V CDR1 and CDR2: SGHVS, FQNEAQ. The CDR3 has 12 residues. The V and J ends lost 7 bases and 3 bases respectively, with 10 bases between them. The DNA for the CDR3 is TGTGCCAGCAACTCTCCGTACTACGAGCAGTACTTC. This sequence encodes CASNSPYYEQYF.

The genes are TRBV7-2 and TRBJ2-5, with D possibly TRBD2 on 6 matching bases. The CDR3 totals 16 residues. Germline CDR1 SGHTA, CDR2 FQGNSA. Trimming removed 2 bases from V and 0 bases from J, with 13 bases in between. CDR3 residues: CASSLFWRGNQETQYF. In DNA form, the CDR3 reads TGTGCCAGCAGCTTATTTTGGAGGGGTAACCAAGAGACCCAGTACTTC.

The chain uses TRBV7-3 and TRBJ2-3; 11 bases are shared with TRBD2. Germline CDR1 SGHTA, CDR2 FQGTGA. The CDR3 is made up of 18 amino acids. V lost 2 bases and J lost 3; bases outside the gene matches: 10. The CDR3 spells CASSLAYNSGRATDTQYF. The CDR3 DNA reads as TGTGCCAGCAGCTTAGCGTACAATAGCGGGAGGGCTACAGATACGCAGTATTTT. The full variable domain, with the rest looked up from reference TRBV7-3 and TRBJ2-3, is GAGVSQTPSNKVTEKGKYVELRCDPISGHTALYWYRQSLGQGPEFLIYFQGTGAADDSGLPNDRFFAVRPEGSVSTLKIQRTERGDSAVYLCASSLAYNSGRATDTQYFGPGTRLTVL.

The chain recombines TRBV19 with TRBJ2-7, with D possibly called TRBD1 or TRBD2 (5 bases each). V was cut by 4 bases and J by 1 base, with 11 bases left in between. This CDR3 spans 14 amino acids. CDR1 LNHDA and CDR2 SQIVND come from the germline V gene (reference sequence). The CDR3 DNA is TGTGCCAGTAGTAACCGGGACGGATCCTACGAGCAGTACTTC. Amino acid sequence: CASSNRDGSYEQYF.

The chain joins TRBV9 to TRBJ2-7; the match to TRBD1 covers 7 bases. CDR1 is SGDLS and CDR2 is YYNGEE in the germline V gene. The trim removed 3 bases at V and 3 bases at J, leaving 12 bases unmatched. The CDR3 loop spans 16 amino acids. In nucleotides, the CDR3 is TGTGCCAGCAGCGACCGTGTAGAAGACAGGGTCTACGAGCAGTACTTC. This encodes CASSDRVEDRVYEQYF. The full variable domain, completed using reference TRBV9 and TRBJ2-7, is DSGVTQTPKHLITATGQRVTLRCSPRSGDLSVYWYQQSLDQGLQFLIQYYNGEERAKGNILERFSAQQFPDLHSELNLSSLELGDSALYFCASSDRVEDRVYEQYFGPGTRLTVT.

The table lists this clone with a count of one. The chain couples TRBV29-1 to TRBJ1-2; 9 bases align to TRBD1. The CDR3 totals 13 residues. V shed 4 bases and J 3 bases; nucleotides not matched to a gene: 3. Germline lookup yields CDR1 SQVTM and CDR2 ANQGSEA. This CDR3 is CSVATGGDYGYTF. DNA for the CDR3: TGCAGCGTTGCTACAGGGGGCGACTATGGCTACACCTTC.

The CDR3 nucleotides are TGTGCCAGCTCTTGGGGGACAGGGGTAGGGGCCAAAAACATTCAGTACTTC. It specifies CASSWGTGVGAKNIQYF. This chain uses TRBV18 with TRBJ2-4, with 10 bases lining up with TRBD1. J gave up 1 base and V 6 bases, and 9 bases lay outside the gene matches. Per germline, CDR1 KGHSH and CDR2 LQKENI. CDR3 size: 17 residues. Full variable domain (remainder filled in from reference TRBV18 and TRBJ2-4): NAGVMQNPRHLVRRRGQEARLRCSPMKGHSHVYWYRQLPEEGLKFMVYLQKENIIDESGMPKERFSAEFPKEGPSILRIQQVVRGDSAAYFCASSWGTGVGAKNIQYFGAGTRLSVL.

This chain links TRBV29-1 with TRBJ1-1; no definite D call. Between the trimmed V and J ends, which lost 2 bases and 4 bases, there was a span of 8 bases. The CDR3 runs 12 residues. CDR1 and CDR2 (germline): SQVTM, ANQGSEA. In nucleotides, the CDR3 is TGCAGCGTTGAACGTATGACCACTGAAGCTTTCTTT. This gives the protein CSVERMTTEAFF.

The rearrangement joins TRBV4-1 to TRBJ2-1; perhaps D is TRBD1 or TRBD2 (7 bases each). Trimming shortened V by 4 bases and J by 2 bases, and 12 bases separated the two germline ends. Per germline, CDR1 MGHRA and CDR2 YSYEKL. The CDR3 contains 15 residues. This chain's CDR3 is CASSREGQTYNEQFF. CDR3 nucleotide sequence: TGCGCCAGCAGCCGGGAGGGACAGACCTACAATGAGCAGTTCTTC.

The J gene is TRBJ1-5, the V gene TRBV30, with 10 bases matching TRBD1. The CDR3 is made up of 16 amino acids. Germline CDR1 is GTSNPN and CDR2 is SVGIG (reference sequence). V was clipped by 5 bases and J by 7 bases; unmatched bases: 14. The CDR3 loop reads CAWRWRGTGVEQPQHF. DNA of the CDR3: TGTGCCTGGCGTTGGAGGGGGACAGGGGTCGAGCAGCCCCAGCATTTT.